These 11 T cell receptor beta chains came from one sample sequenced in a study of beta chain features in type 1 diabetes. Expressed TCRB transcripts were sequenced because the entire RNA isolate underwent reverse transcription. The protocol was immunoSEQ multiplex PCR, while the TCRdb copy is restricted to in-frame clones and leaves out a portion. The table shows about 320,000 clones, with about 14% occurring only once. Sample: central memory CD4+ T cells from blood. The receptor set was obtained from a man aged 25 to 45 in good health.

A few counts support this clone. The chain combines TRBV7-2 with TRBJ1-6; TRBD1 agrees at 8 bases. CDR1 is SGHTA and CDR2 is FQGNSA in the germline V gene. V trimming: 5 bases; J trimming: 9 bases; junction bases outside the gene matches: 9. This CDR3 spans 15 amino acids. CDR3 DNA: TGTGCCAGCAGCCTAACACAGGGGGTTAGTTCACCCCTCCACTTT. As protein: CASSLTQGVSSPLHF.

The V call is TRBV11-3, the J call TRBJ1-6; the D is unclear. CDR1 and CDR2 from the germline V gene are SGHNT and YENEEA. V lost 5 bases to trimming and J lost 10 bases, with 21 bases between them. The length of the CDR3 is 16 residues. CDR3 residues: CASSLFTPQTISPLHF. In nucleotides, the CDR3 is TGTGCCAGCAGCCTATTCACACCTCAGACAATCTCACCCCTCCACTTT.

This clone was recorded many times. The junction shows a germline mismatch at one end, possibly a read error. The chain uses TRBV5-4 and TRBJ2-1; maybe TRBD1 (6 bases). Germline CDR1 is SGHNT and CDR2 is YYREEE (reference sequence). The length of the CDR3 is 11 residues. CDR3 DNA sequence: TGTGCCAGCAGCTTACAGGGTAATTGGATCTTC. This sequence encodes CASSLQGNWIF.

V usage is TRBV7-3 and J usage is TRBJ2-4, with D uncertain. The CDR3 length is 13 residues. The germline V gene encodes CDR1 SGHTA and CDR2 FQGTGA. Trimming left V 1 base short and J 8 bases short, with 9 bases between. For the CDR3, the DNA is TGTGCCAGCAGCTTAAAGGGTGGGGACATTCAGTACTTC. Translation: CASSLKGGDIQYF.

V gene TRBV10-3 combines with J gene TRBJ1-2; 7 bases align to TRBD1. The CDR3 sequence is 13 residues long. The V and J ends lost 6 bases and 6 bases, in that order; junction bases with no gene match: 7. Germline values: CDR1 ENHRY, CDR2 SYGVKD. The CDR3: CAISLQQGHGYTF. DNA of the CDR3: TGTGCCATCAGCCTCCAACAGGGGCATGGCTACACCTTC.

The rearrangement links TRBV10-3 to TRBJ1-2; D gene ambiguous. The CDR3 extends over 15 amino acids. Trimming stripped 2 bases from V and 0 bases from J, with 10 bases between. Germline lookup yields CDR1 ENHRY and CDR2 SYGVKD. CDR3: CAISETLRTNYGYTF. The CDR3 DNA sequence: TGTGCCATCAGTGAGACCCTTAGGACTAACTATGGCTACACCTTC.

The V gene is TRBV5-1, the J gene TRBJ1-4; TRBD1 is a possible D gene (5 bases). Germline V CDR1 and CDR2: SGHRS, YFSETQ. V was shortened by 0 bases and J by 7 bases, with 10 bases between the two germline ends. The CDR3 loop spans 14 amino acids. In nucleotides, the CDR3 is TGCGCCAGCAGCTTGGCCGGGCAGGGTGAAAAACTGTTTTTT. Translating it yields CASSLAGQGEKLFF.

A few counts support this clone. CDR3 bases: TGTGCCAGCAGCTTAGTTGCGACTGGCGGGAGCTACACCGGGGAGCTGTTTTTT. Its protein product is CASSLVATGGSYTGELFF. The V gene is TRBV7-8, the J gene TRBJ2-2, with 7 bases fitting TRBD2. The ends lost 1 base at V and 3 bases at J; junction bases unmatched: 11. This CDR3 contains 18 residues. In germline, CDR1 is SGHVS, CDR2 FQNEAQ.

The J gene is TRBJ2-7, the V gene TRBV2, with D tentatively TRBD2 (5 bases). This CDR3 has 14 amino acids. The V end lost 2 bases, the J end lost 6 bases, and 14 bases lay between the germline ends. Germline lookup yields CDR1 SNHLY and CDR2 FYNNEI. The CDR3 DNA reads as TGTGCCAGCAGTGAATACGTGGGAGTCGGCGAGCAGTACGTC. The encoded protein is CASSEYVGVGEQYV.

Here the CDR3 DNA reads TGTGCCAGCAGAGCCGGGACAGAGACTGAAAAACTGTTTTTT. Its protein product is CASRAGTETEKLFF. The J gene is TRBJ1-4, the V gene TRBV2; 7 nucleotides agree with TRBD1. The junction had 8 bases not matched to a gene; V was cut back by 6 bases and J by 7 bases. CDR1 is SNHLY, CDR2 FYNNEI, per germline. The CDR3 has 14 residues.

This clone turned up a few times. The V call is TRBV10-3, the J call TRBJ1-1; 7 bases align to TRBD1. The germline gives CDR1 ENHRY, CDR2 SYGVKD. V lost 0 bases and J lost 5; bases outside the gene matches: 3. The CDR3 is 14 amino acids. CDR3 residues: CAISESTGKTEAFF. The CDR3 DNA follows: TGTGCCATCAGTGAGTCGACAGGGAAAACTGAAGCTTTCTTT.